One and the same sample provided the 28 T cell receptor beta chains below, sequenced in a study of CD8 T cells in ankylosing spondylitis (dated by TCRdb to 2016 to 2017). Library prep was done by 5' RACE. The sequencing machine was an Illumina HiSeq 2500. Using fastp trimming at Q25 and MiXCR clonotype assembly, TCRdb reanalyzed the public sequencing data and kept in-frame beta chains. Duplicate CDR3 protein sequences are folded into a single record with the most common DNA and genes. A total of about 66,000 distinct CDR3 sequences appear in this sample, approximately 6% of them only once. The ten most abundant clones make up around 5% of the sample. The sequencing sample was made of synovial fluid, either unsorted or a sorted T cell fraction (not recorded which). All receptors derive from a male donor with ankylosing spondylitis.

In its sample, this clonotype was seen many times. The gene calls are TRBV20-1 and TRBJ2-3, with TRBD2 identical over 12 bases. The J segment lost 2 bases and the V segment lost 4 bases, leaving 4 bases of the junction unmatched. The CDR3 consists of 15 residues. Germline values: CDR1 DFQATT, CDR2 SNEGSKA (reference sequence). The DNA for the CDR3 is TGCAGTGCTAAGGGACTAGCGGGTATCACAGATACGCAGTATTTT. It specifies CSAKGLAGITDTQYF.

The chain combines TRBV20-1 with TRBJ2-7; 8 bases match TRBD2. CDR1 and CDR2 from the germline V gene are DFQATT and SNEGSKA (reference sequence). V lost 4 bases and J lost 3; bases outside the gene matches: 14. The CDR3 sequence is 16 residues long. Here the CDR3 reads CSATPMLSAGVYEQYF. CDR3 DNA: TGCAGTGCTACTCCAATGCTTTCAGCGGGAGTCTACGAGCAGTACTTC.

This clonotype was detected many times. The rearrangement uses TRBV20-1 and TRBJ2-3, with D unclear. There are 14 residues in the CDR3. Per the germline V gene, CDR1 is DFQATT and CDR2 is SNEGSKA (reference sequence). Trimming stripped 3 bases from V and 2 bases from J, with 12 bases between. Here the CDR3 reads CSASRVPLTDTQYF. The CDR3 nucleotides read TGCAGTGCTAGTCGAGTGCCGCTCACAGATACGCAGTATTTT.

This clonotype was counted ten times or more. The chain uses TRBV19 and TRBJ1-5; TRBD1 agrees at 9 bases. J was trimmed by 6 bases and V by 9 bases; bases with no gene match: 9. CDR3 size: 14 residues. From germline, CDR1 is LNHDA and CDR2 SQIVND (reference sequence). The CDR3 coding sequence is TGTGCCAGCCAAGGGGACAGGGATGGTCAGCCCCAGCATTTT. This encodes CASQGDRDGQPQHF.

The rearrangement joins TRBV5-1 to TRBJ2-1, with 8 bases that match TRBD1. In germline, CDR1 is SGHRS, CDR2 YFSETQ. V dropped 3 bases and J dropped 4; count of bases not matched to a gene: 12. CDR3 length equals 17 residues. The CDR3, as DNA: TGCGCCAGCAGCTGGGTCAGGGGGCCCCCCGAGTACAATGAGCAGTTCTTC. Its protein is CASSWVRGPPEYNEQFF.

This clonotype appeared a few times. The chain links TRBV28 to TRBJ1-1, with 9 bases fitting TRBD1. CDR1 is MDHEN and CDR2 is SYDVKM in the germline V gene. The CDR3 totals 14 residues. V was clipped by 6 bases and J by 2 bases; unmatched bases: 4. The chain's CDR3 is CASRTGGGNTEAFF. CDR3 nucleotides: TGTGCCAGCAGAACAGGGGGCGGAAACACTGAAGCTTTCTTT.

The gene calls are TRBV14 and TRBJ1-1; D gene uncertain. Germline CDR1 is SGHDN and CDR2 is FVKESK. There are 16 residues in the CDR3. The V end was cut by 0 bases, the J end by 0 bases, with 11 bases between. CDR3 nucleotide sequence: TGTGCCAGCAGCCAAGATCACGGGAATGTGAACACTGAAGCTTTCTTT. Amino acid sequence: CASSQDHGNVNTEAFF.

The J gene is TRBJ1-5, the V gene TRBV6-1, with D possibly being TRBD1 (6 bases). V lost 3 bases, J lost 6 bases, and 9 bases lay in between. The germline V gene encodes CDR1 MNHNS and CDR2 SASEGT. This CDR3 comprises 13 residues. The CDR3, as DNA: TGTGCCAGCAGTGATATACAGGGTCAGCCCCAGCATTTT. Protein sequence: CASSDIQGQPQHF.

This clonotype was picked up a small number of times. This CDR3 reads CASSLGAENTEAFF. The CDR3, as DNA: TGCGCCAGCAGCTTGGGGGCAGAGAACACTGAAGCTTTCTTT. The chain has TRBV5-1 and TRBJ1-1; D is unresolved. The V gene's germline CDR1 is SGHRS and CDR2 YFSETQ. The V end was cut by 0 bases, the J end by 1 base, with 7 bases between. There are 14 residues in the CDR3.

Many counts were recorded for this clonotype. The gene calls are TRBV11-2 and TRBJ1-5; no reliable D call. Germline-derived CDR1 and CDR2 are SGHAT and FQNNGV. V shed 1 base and J shed 0 bases, with 7 bases lying between them. CDR3 size: 15 residues. CDR3 in amino acids: CASSLAVNSNQPQHF. In DNA form, the CDR3 reads TGTGCCAGCAGCTTAGCAGTCAATAGCAATCAGCCCCAGCATTTT.

The J gene is TRBJ2-1, the V gene TRBV19; the D is unclear. CDR1 LNHDA and CDR2 SQIVND come from the germline V gene (reference sequence). Between the trimmed V and J ends, which lost 3 bases and 11 bases, there was a span of 14 bases. CDR3 length equals 13 residues. The CDR3 spells CASSISNPAQQFF. The DNA of the CDR3 is TGTGCCAGTAGTATTAGCAACCCGGCCCAGCAGTTCTTC.

This clonotype is medium-sized in the sample. This chain joins TRBV5-5 and TRBJ2-2; D gene ambiguous. This CDR3 is 15 amino acids long. V was clipped by 1 base and J by 2 bases, with 9 bases between them. In germline, CDR1 is SGHKS, CDR2 YYEKEE (reference sequence). CDR3 in amino acids: CASSLRQANTGELFF. Here the CDR3 DNA reads TGTGCCAGCAGCTTGCGTCAGGCTAACACCGGGGAGCTGTTTTTT.

This clonotype was detected ten times or more. The rearrangement links TRBV29-1 to TRBJ2-7; the match to TRBD2 covers 8 bases. V shed 7 bases and J 0 bases; nucleotides not matched to a gene: 8. CDR1 is SQVTM, CDR2 ANQGSEA, per germline. The CDR3 loop spans 14 amino acids. This CDR3 is CSAQPSGSSYEQYF. CDR3 DNA: TGCAGCGCTCAGCCGAGCGGGAGCTCCTACGAGCAGTACTTC.

This clonotype was seen a single time. The conserved phenylalanine or tryptophan normally closing the CDR3 is absent here, so this likely arose from a read error. The chain carries TRBV6-1 and TRBJ2-7; no clear D. V dropped 6 bases and J dropped 3 bases, with 18 bases sitting between them. Germline V CDR1 and CDR2: MNHNS, SASEGT. CDR3 length equals 15 residues. This chain's CDR3 is CASSPRRLGYYEQYL. The CDR3, as DNA: TGTGCCAGCAGCCCTCGACGGCTTGGCTACTACGAGCAGTACCTC.

This clonotype was recorded many times. The V call is TRBV4-1, the J call TRBJ1-5; perhaps TRBD1 as D (6 bases). This CDR3 spans 16 amino acids. CDR1 MGHRA and CDR2 YSYEKL come from the germline V gene. Trimming stripped 1 base from V and 4 bases from J, with 14 bases between. CDR3 protein: CASSQVAGTMNQPQHF. The CDR3 DNA reads as TGCGCCAGCAGCCAAGTTGCCGGGACAATGAATCAGCCCCAGCATTTT.

This clonotype came up many times. The rearrangement links TRBV12-3 or TRBV12-4 to TRBJ2-1; 10 bases agree with TRBD1. The CDR3 is 16 residues long. V dropped 7 bases and J dropped 7; count of bases not matched to a gene: 13. CDR3 residues: CASIPERDRGTNEQFF. The CDR3 DNA reads as TGTGCCAGCATCCCTGAGAGGGACAGGGGAACGAATGAGCAGTTCTTC.

This clonotype was counted at least ten times. The chain uses TRBV16 and TRBJ1-5; no clear D. Trimming removed 4 bases from V and 4 bases from J, with 8 bases in between. The CDR3 runs to 13 residues. Germline CDR1 and CDR2: KGHSY and FQNENV. This chain's CDR3 is CASSLGPNQPQHF. The CDR3 DNA reads as TGTGCCAGCAGCCTGGGTCCAAATCAGCCCCAGCATTTT.

V is TRBV2 and J is TRBJ2-2; 11 nucleotides agree with TRBD2. V was clipped by 6 bases and J by 5 bases; unmatched bases: 8. Germline lookup yields CDR1 SNHLY and CDR2 FYNNEI. The CDR3 contains 16 residues. The CDR3 protein is CASRAGTSGYTGELFF. The CDR3 DNA reads TGTGCCAGCAGGGCCGGGACTAGCGGTTATACCGGGGAGCTGTTTTTT. The variable domain in full, completed from reference TRBV2 and TRBJ2-2, reads EPEVTQTPSHQVTQMGQEVILRCVPISNHLYFYWYRQILGQKVEFLVSFYNNEISEKSEIFDDQFSVERPDGSNFTLKIRSTKLEDSAMYFCASRAGTSGYTGELFFGEGSRLTVL.

The J gene is TRBJ1-2, the V gene TRBV5-1; D gene uncertain. Germline loops: CDR1 SGHRS, CDR2 YFSETQ. V was cut by 0 bases and J by 4 bases, with 7 bases left in between. The CDR3 sequence is 13 residues long. CDR3: CASSLGEAYGYTF. DNA for the CDR3: TGCGCCAGCAGCTTGGGGGAGGCCTATGGCTACACCTTC.

J is TRBJ1-1 and V is TRBV12-3 or TRBV12-4; 7 nucleotides align to TRBD1. V shed 6 bases and J 1 base; nucleotides not matched to a gene: 8. The CDR3 totals 15 residues. CDR3 sequence reads: CASRPTGRGNTEAFF. The CDR3 nucleotides read TGTGCCAGCAGGCCGACAGGGCGAGGGAACACTGAAGCTTTCTTT.

Remarks on this clonotype: At one end the junction does not follow the germline gene, possibly because of a read error. The CDR3 region has the DNA TGTGCCAGCTCACCCGGGACAGGGTTCCTCTCGGTGCAGCACTTC. Protein product: CASSPGTGFLSVQHF. The chain links TRBV18 to TRBJ2-7; 9 bases are shared with TRBD1. Germline V CDR1 and CDR2: KGHSH, LQKENI. The CDR3 extends over 15 amino acids.

This clonotype was found many times. The chain joins TRBV29-1 to TRBJ1-1; possible D gene TRBD1, 6 bases. V lost 3 bases and J lost 0, with 8 bases in between. CDR3 length: 13 amino acids. The V gene's germline CDR1 is SQVTM and CDR2 ANQGSEA. CDR3: CSVDRGLNTEAFF. The CDR3 DNA is TGCAGCGTTGACAGGGGACTGAACACTGAAGCTTTCTTT.

This clonotype was counted a few times. The V gene is TRBV6-1, the J gene TRBJ1-5, with 7 positions matching TRBD1. The ends lost 5 bases at V and 7 bases at J; junction bases unmatched: 5. The germline gives CDR1 MNHNS, CDR2 SASEGT. CDR3 length: 13 amino acids. The CDR3 sequence: CASSQTGIQPQHF. CDR3 nucleotides: TGTGCCAGCAGTCAGACAGGGATCCAGCCCCAGCATTTT.

The chain combines TRBV6-1 with TRBJ1-1, with a possible D match to TRBD1 (5 bases). Germline CDR1 is MNHNS and CDR2 is SASEGT. There are 14 residues in the CDR3. The V end lost 5 bases, the J end lost 4 bases, and 14 bases lay between the germline ends. Written as DNA, the CDR3 is TGTGCCAGCAGTCCCACCAGGGCGGTCACTGAAGCTTTCTTT. Encoded protein: CASSPTRAVTEAFF.

At least ten counts were recorded for this clonotype. V is TRBV29-1 and J is TRBJ1-5; D is unresolved. V was pared by 4 bases and J by 3 bases, with 10 bases between. This CDR3 is 13 amino acids long. The germline V gene encodes CDR1 SQVTM and CDR2 ANQGSEA. CDR3 in amino acids: CSVVEDYNQPQHF. The DNA of the CDR3 is TGCAGCGTTGTCGAGGATTACAATCAGCCCCAGCATTTT.

This clonotype has more than one count but fewer than ten. The V gene is TRBV18, the J gene TRBJ1-5; 8 nucleotides agree with TRBD1. The CDR3 is 13 amino acids. Germline V gives CDR1 KGHSH, CDR2 LQKENI. The V gene end was trimmed by 6 bases and the J gene end by 7 bases; junction bases not matched to a gene: 5. The CDR3 nucleotides read TGTGCCAGCTCTCCCGACAGGGGCCAGCCCCAGCATTTT. Amino acids: CASSPDRGQPQHF.

This clonotype was seen many times. This chain joins TRBV28 and TRBJ2-1; TRBD2 aligns across 9 bases. CDR1 and CDR2 (germline): MDHEN, SYDVKM. V was pared by 11 bases and J by 3 bases, with 8 bases of the junction left unmatched. The CDR3 has 14 residues. CDR3 sequence (DNA): TGTGCCTCTCAACTTAGCGGGAGCTACAATGAGCAGTTCTTC. Translation gives CASQLSGSYNEQFF.

This chain connects TRBV28 to TRBJ2-2; 7 nucleotides line up with TRBD1. V lost 8 bases to trimming and J lost 7 bases; unmatched junction nucleotides: 7. This CDR3 has 13 residues. Germline CDR1 and CDR2: MDHEN and SYDVKM. Written as DNA, the CDR3 is TGTGCCAGCTATGACAGGGCGGACGGGGAGCTGTTTTTT. Its translation: CASYDRADGELFF.